The 26 T cell receptor beta chains below were found in one sample sequenced in a study of T cells in Graves' hyperthyroidism and ophthalmopathy. TCR beta CDR3 sequences were amplified from RNA transcripts. The TCR CDR3 first-round RT-PCR relied on the HTBI primer set. TCRdb re-called the multiplex PCR reads through MiXCR, storing one row per CDR3 protein. The top ten clones hold under 8.5% of a sample with around 600,000 distinct CDR3 sequences, roughly 45% of them seen once. The sequenced material came from peripheral blood or thyroid tissue (not recorded which). The receptors were sampled from an adult man with Graves' disease, either hyperthyroidism or ophthalmopathy (not recorded which).

About this clonotype: One end of the junction is discordant with germline, which a read error may explain. This sequence joins TRBV7-2 and TRBJ1-2; TRBD1 matches 7 bases. This CDR3 is built from 14 residues. Germline CDR1 and CDR2: SGHTA and FQGNSA. For the CDR3, the DNA is TGTGCCGGCAGCTTATTGACAGGGATCTATGGCTACACCTTC. This gives the protein CAGSLLTGIYGYTF.

The chain couples TRBV6-5 to TRBJ2-5; TRBD2 matches 11 bases. J was trimmed by 4 bases and V by 5 bases; bases with no gene match: 15. Per the germline V gene, CDR1 is MNHEY and CDR2 is SVGAGI. This CDR3 comprises 18 residues. CDR3 nucleotide sequence: TGTGCCAGCAGTCTGACAGGGGAACTAGCGGGAGCGTTAGAGACCCAGTACTTC. It is translated as CASSLTGELAGALETQYF.

This rearrangement joins TRBV15 to TRBJ2-7, with a tentative D call TRBD1 (6 bases). The CDR3 spans 15 residues. The V end was cut by 3 bases, the J end by 0 bases, with 12 bases between. In germline, CDR1 is LNHNV, CDR2 YYDKDF (reference sequence). CDR3 loop: CATSSITGTSYEQYF. The CDR3 DNA is TGTGCCACCAGCAGTATAACAGGGACCTCCTACGAGCAGTACTTC.

A word on this clonotype: A much larger clone differs by one base, so this may be a read error. This sequence joins TRBV7-8 and TRBJ2-5; 10 nucleotides line up with TRBD1. This CDR3 spans 15 amino acids. Germline lookup yields CDR1 SGHVS and CDR2 FQNEAQ. Unmatched junction bases numbered 4, after V lost 5 bases and J lost 1 base. The DNA of the CDR3 is TGTGCCAGCAGCGGGGGACAGGGGAGCCAAGAGACCCAGTACTTC. Protein: CASSGGQGSQETQYF.

This clonotype showed up just a few times. This chain uses TRBV5-8 with TRBJ2-5, with D perhaps assigned TRBD1 or TRBD2 (5 bases each). The CDR3 totals 16 residues. Per the germline V gene, CDR1 is SGHTS and CDR2 is YDEGEE. Trimming took off 1 base at V and 4 bases at J, with 17 bases between the two ends. The CDR3, as DNA: TGTGCCAGCAGCTTGTTGGGGGAGTTCGGGTCAGAGACCCAGTACTTC. This gives the protein CASSLLGEFGSETQYF. The variable domain in full, with the rest retrieved from reference TRBV5-8 and TRBJ2-5, is EAGVTQSPTHLIKTRGQQATLRCSPISGHTSVYWYQQALGLGLQFLLWYDEGEERNRGNFPPRFSGRQFPNYSSELNVNALELEDSALYLCASSLLGEFGSETQYFGPGTRLLVL.

This chain links TRBV25-1 with TRBJ1-4; 9 nucleotides match TRBD1. The CDR3 runs 16 residues. Germline CDR1 and CDR2: MGHDK and SYGVNS. Trimming cost V 8 bases and J 0 bases; bases outside gene matches: 7. CDR3 nucleotide sequence: TGTGCCAGCTGGGACAGGGTTAGAACAACTAATGAAAAACTGTTTTTT. It specifies CASWDRVRTTNEKLFF.

This sequence joins TRBV19 and TRBJ1-2, with 7 bases aligning to TRBD1. With V trimmed by 5 bases and J by 3 bases, 9 bases remained unmatched. This CDR3 region has 15 residues. CDR1 LNHDA and CDR2 SQIVND come from the germline V gene (reference sequence). CDR3 amino acids: CASSPSRDSYYGYTF. The CDR3 DNA follows: TGTGCCAGTAGTCCATCCCGGGACAGCTACTATGGCTACACCTTC.

The V call is TRBV7-8, the J call TRBJ1-3; D might be TRBD1 (6 bases). The CDR3 is 18 amino acids. V lost 4 bases to trimming and J lost 0 bases, with 19 bases between them. Germline CDR1 reads SGHVS; CDR2 reads FQNEAQ. CDR3 sequence: CASSYRRVQGISGNTIYF. The CDR3, as DNA: TGTGCCAGCAGCTACCGCCGGGTCCAGGGGATCTCTGGAAACACCATATATTTT.

The chain has TRBV24-1 and TRBJ2-6; weak D call: TRBD2 (6 bases). The germline V gene has CDR1 KGHDR and CDR2 SFDVKD. The V end lost 4 bases, the J end lost 2 bases, and 11 bases lay between the germline ends. The CDR3 is 16 amino acids. This chain's CDR3 is CATSDPSGAGANVLTF. CDR3 in DNA: TGTGCCACCAGTGACCCATCGGGAGCTGGGGCCAACGTCCTGACTTTC.

This sequence joins TRBV7-9 and TRBJ2-7, with TRBD2 identical over 10 bases. The CDR3 sequence is 16 residues long. Germline CDR1 and CDR2: SEHNR and FQNEAQ (reference sequence). V was clipped by 6 bases and J by 5 bases; unmatched bases: 13. The CDR3 DNA sequence: TGTGCCAGCAGTTACTCTTCGGCTAGCGGGAGTCACGAGCAGTACTTC. It codes for CASSYSSASGSHEQYF.

In its sample, this clonotype was seen many times. J is TRBJ1-2 and V is TRBV7-8; TRBD1 matches at 10 bases. The CDR3 is made up of 16 amino acids. V dropped 1 base and J dropped 4; count of bases not matched to a gene: 6. Looked up from germline, CDR1 is SGHVS and CDR2 is FQNEAQ. The chain's CDR3 is CASSLVGDRGRYGYTF. The CDR3 nucleotides read TGTGCCAGCAGCTTAGTAGGGGACAGGGGCCGCTATGGCTACACCTTC.

CDR3 in amino acids: CASSLSVWGDYEQYF. The CDR3 nucleotides read TGTGCCAGCAGCTTAAGTGTTTGGGGGGACTACGAGCAGTACTTC. The rearrangement links TRBV7-9 to TRBJ2-7; D possibly corresponds to TRBD2 (6 bases). The CDR3 spans 15 residues. V shed 2 bases and J shed 3 bases, with 14 bases lying between them. Looked up from germline, CDR1 is SEHNR and CDR2 is FQNEAQ (reference sequence).

The chain combines TRBV7-9 with TRBJ1-1; no definite D call. The germline V gene encodes CDR1 SEHNR and CDR2 FQNEAQ (reference sequence). Trimming shortened V by 11 bases and J by 0 bases, and 13 bases separated the two germline ends. The CDR3 is made up of 13 amino acids. DNA of the CDR3: TGTGCCTGGACCGCCGATTTGAACACTGAAGCTTTCTTT. It translates to CAWTADLNTEAFF.

There are a few counts of this clonotype. The chain carries TRBV12-3 or TRBV12-4 and TRBJ1-5; tentatively, D is TRBD1 (6 bases). This CDR3 comprises 15 residues. V dropped 7 bases and J dropped 1 base, with 14 bases sitting between them. DNA for the CDR3: TGTGCCAGCACCCGTCTAGGGGGAAGCAATCAGCCCCAGCATTTT. It codes for CASTRLGGSNQPQHF.

This rearrangement joins TRBV20-1 to TRBJ1-1; a weak D match, TRBD1 (6 bases). The CDR3 runs 12 residues. Per germline, CDR1 DFQATT and CDR2 SNEGSKA (reference sequence). The chain's CDR3 is CRISGGHTEAFF. The CDR3 DNA is TGCAGGATTAGCGGGGGGCACACTGAAGCTTTCTTT.

This clonotype was observed a single time. CDR3 bases: TGTGCCAGCAGCGAATGCCAAGGGGGAAACACCATATATTTT. It encodes CASSECQGGNTIYF. This chain links TRBV6-1 with TRBJ1-3; D call uncertain. CDR1 is MNHNS, CDR2 SASEGT, per germline. The germline V and J ends were trimmed by 6 bases and 4 bases, with 13 bases remaining between them. The CDR3 runs 14 residues.

The chain couples TRBV5-1 to TRBJ1-2, with 7 bases matching TRBD1. Germline V gene lookup returns CDR1 SGHRS and CDR2 YFSETQ. The CDR3 runs 16 residues. Trimming removed 4 bases from V and 4 bases from J; junction bases left unmatched: 13. CDR3 sequence (DNA): TGCGCCAGCAGCGTAACGGGGACAGAGAGTTCCTATGGCTACACCTTC. This encodes CASSVTGTESSYGYTF. Filled out from reference TRBV5-1 and TRBJ1-2, the complete variable domain reads KAGVTQTPRYLIKTRGQQVTLSCSPISGHRSVSWYQQTPGQGLQFLFEYFSETQRNKGNFPGRFSGRQFSNSRSEMNVSTLELGDSALYLCASSVTGTESSYGYTFGSGTRLTVV.

The V and J genes are TRBV11-2 and TRBJ2-5; 11 nucleotides agree with TRBD2. Unmatched junction bases numbered 8, after V lost 6 bases and J lost 5 bases. Germline values: CDR1 SGHAT, CDR2 FQNNGV. The CDR3 runs to 15 residues. CDR3 in amino acids: CASRTLAGGRETQYF. The CDR3 DNA sequence: TGTGCCAGCAGAACCCTAGCGGGGGGTCGGGAGACCCAGTACTTC.

This clonotype was seen once. The chain carries TRBV10-2 and TRBJ1-6; 9 bases are shared with TRBD1. Germline loops: CDR1 WSHSY, CDR2 SAAADI. The CDR3 runs 16 residues. V shed 2 bases, J shed 7 bases, and the junction held 6 bases outside the gene matches. The CDR3 region is CASSEGGQGINSPLHF. CDR3 nucleotide sequence: TGCGCCAGCAGTGAGGGGGGACAGGGAATAAATTCACCCCTCCACTTT.

In its sample, this clonotype was seen a few times. V and J are TRBV7-2 and TRBJ1-1, with a possible D match to TRBD1 (6 bases). The CDR3 consists of 14 residues. The germline V gene encodes CDR1 SGHTA and CDR2 FQGNSA. V was shortened by 3 bases and J by 3 bases, with 11 bases between the two germline ends. CDR3 loop: CASSFEWTDTEAFF. The CDR3 coding sequence is TGTGCCAGCAGCTTTGAATGGACAGACACTGAAGCTTTCTTT.

V and J are TRBV10-3 and TRBJ1-1; D is unresolved. Trimming removed 10 bases from V and 0 bases from J, with 18 bases in between. This CDR3 spans 15 amino acids. In germline, CDR1 is ENHRY, CDR2 SYGVKD. CDR3 nucleotide sequence: TGTGCCAGCAGGCGGACTCAAGTCTTGAACACTGAAGCTTTCTTT. It is translated as CASRRTQVLNTEAFF.

A note on this clonotype: A much bigger clone sits one base away, suggesting this may be a read error. This likely comes from a read error, as the CDR3 has no conserved phenylalanine or tryptophan at its end. The gene calls are TRBV2 and TRBJ1-5; D call uncertain. The CDR3 is made up of 14 amino acids. In germline, CDR1 is SNHLY, CDR2 FYNNEI. The V end was cut by 1 base, the J end by 2 bases, with 6 bases between. Here the CDR3 reads CASSEDSGNQPQHS. The CDR3, as DNA: TGTGCCAGCAGTGAAGACAGTGGCAATCAGCCCCAGCATTCT.

This clonotype showed up many times. The J gene is TRBJ1-1, the V gene TRBV14; maybe TRBD1 (5 bases). The germline V and J ends were trimmed by 4 bases and 6 bases, with 15 bases remaining between them. CDR3 length: 14 amino acids. CDR1 is SGHDN and CDR2 is FVKESK in the germline V gene. CDR3 loop: CASSPLGRGAEAFF. The CDR3 nucleotides are TGTGCCAGCAGCCCCCTAGGTCGGGGGGCTGAAGCTTTCTTT.

This clonotype was seen once. The chain employs TRBV7-9 and TRBJ2-5, with 10 bases lining up with TRBD1. The length of the CDR3 is 16 residues. Trimming cost V 6 bases and J 5 bases; bases outside gene matches: 12. Germline loops: CDR1 SEHNR, CDR2 FQNEAQ (reference sequence). This CDR3 reads CASSYLTTGGDETQYF. In DNA form, the CDR3 reads TGTGCCAGCAGTTACCTTACGACAGGGGGCGACGAGACCCAGTACTTC.

The CDR3 loop reads CASSYGTGVNTEAFF. As DNA, the CDR3 is TGTGCCAGCAGTTACGGGACAGGGGTGAACACTGAAGCTTTCTTT. The J gene is TRBJ1-1, the V gene TRBV6-6; 10 nucleotides agree with TRBD1. Germline V gene data show CDR1 as MNHNY and CDR2 as SVGAGI (reference sequence). This CDR3 spans 15 amino acids. V lost 2 bases, J lost 0 bases, and 0 bases stayed unmatched.

This chain's CDR3 is CASSAGRRNTEAFF. The CDR3 bases are TGTGCCAGCAGCGCCGGGCGGAGGAACACTGAAGCTTTCTTT. The V gene is TRBV5-6, the J gene TRBJ1-1; no firm D call. The CDR3 extends over 14 amino acids. The V and J ends lost 4 bases and 1 base respectively, with 11 bases between them. From germline, CDR1 is SGHDT and CDR2 YYEEEE.